These 13 T cell receptor beta chains came from one sample sequenced in a study of low-dose radiotherapy and immunotherapy resistance in tumors. Primers targeting TRAV and TRBV primed first-strand cDNA, covering alpha and beta chains. The authors amplified TCRs for about 20 PCR cycles with a constant-region primer and a V-primer adapter. Via MiXCR, TCRdb re-called the reads, giving one row per CDR3 protein. The data contain around 90,000 distinct CDR3 sequences, 15% to 20% of them singletons. Time point described: before trial treatment. The sample here was PBMCs, taken before treatment. Every receptor here comes from a male donor with prostate cancer.

This clonotype was observed many times. The chain joins TRBV20-1 to TRBJ2-2, with 10 bases aligning to TRBD1. The germline CDR1 and CDR2 sequences are DFQATT and SNEGSKA (reference sequence). V lost 3 bases and J lost 7; bases outside the gene matches: 5. The CDR3 totals 14 residues. The CDR3 reads CSASKTGGGGELFF. As DNA, the CDR3 is TGCAGTGCTAGCAAGACAGGGGGCGGCGGGGAGCTGTTTTTT.

This clonotype occurred many times. CDR3 coding DNA: TGTGCTAGTGGTTTGGATGGTGGGGGGATTAACACCGGGGAGCTGTTTTTT. Its translation is CASGLDGGGINTGELFF. The gene calls are TRBV12-5 and TRBJ2-2, with D possibly TRBD2 on 6 matching bases. The CDR3 extends over 17 amino acids. Deletions cut 1 base from V and 2 bases from J, with 14 bases between. Germline assignment: CDR1 LGHNT and CDR2 FRNRAP.

This clonotype was recorded many times. CDR3 in amino acids: CADRQDNSPLHF. CDR3 nucleotide sequence: TGTGCCGACCGACAGGATAATTCACCCCTCCACTTT. The chain is built from TRBV2 and TRBJ1-6; a possible D gene is TRBD1 (6 bases). With 11 bases removed from V and 5 bases from J, the gap between germline ends came to 10 bases. CDR3 length: 12 residues. The germline gives CDR1 SNHLY, CDR2 FYNNEI.

This clonotype has ten or more counts. V is TRBV7-9 and J is TRBJ2-7; D is perhaps TRBD2 (6 bases). Germline-derived CDR1 and CDR2 are SEHNR and FQNEAQ (reference sequence). This CDR3 has 13 amino acids. The V end lost 5 bases, the J end lost 3 bases, and 11 bases lay between the germline ends. CDR3 in DNA: TGTGCCAGCAGCCGGACTATTTACTACGAGCAGTACTTC. Translated, it gives CASSRTIYYEQYF.

CDR3 region: CSATGTGPINEQFF. For the CDR3, the DNA is TGCAGTGCAACCGGGACAGGGCCTATCAATGAGCAGTTCTTC. The chain links TRBV20-1 to TRBJ2-1; 9 bases agree with TRBD1. The ends lost 6 bases at V and 6 bases at J; junction bases unmatched: 9. The CDR3 is 14 residues long. CDR1 DFQATT and CDR2 SNEGSKA come from the germline V gene (reference sequence).

This clonotype was detected ten times or more. The CDR3 nucleotides are TGTGCCACCAGCAGAGACCAGACAACCTCAGTAAGCTACACCTTC. Amino acid sequence: CATSRDQTTSVSYTF. This chain connects TRBV15 to TRBJ1-2; D gene unclear. CDR3 size: 15 residues. Trimming pared 0 bases from V and 9 bases from J, leaving 17 bases between. In germline, CDR1 is LNHNV, CDR2 YYDKDF (reference sequence).

Many counts were recorded for this clonotype. Sequence at one end of the junction differs from germline and may be a read error. This chain connects TRBV20-1 to TRBJ1-1; the D gene is possibly TRBD1 (5 bases). This CDR3 is 13 amino acids long. Germline V gives CDR1 DFQATT, CDR2 SNEGSKA (reference sequence). The CDR3 region has the DNA TGCAGTGCCAGAGGGGTCTCGAACACTGAAGCTTTCTTT. Encoded protein: CSARGVSNTEAFF.

At least ten counts were recorded for this clonotype. The chain joins TRBV6-1 to TRBJ2-1; the D call may be TRBD1 or TRBD2 (5 bases each). V lost 7 bases and J lost 2, with 15 bases in between. The CDR3 consists of 15 residues. Per the germline V gene, CDR1 is MNHNS and CDR2 is SASEGT. The CDR3 DNA reads as TGTGCCAGCAATAACCGGGACGGGACCTACAATGAGCAGTTCTTC. Its translation: CASNNRDGTYNEQFF.

A note on this clonotype: A single base is all that separates this from a far larger clone, so a read error is likely. The V call is TRBV5-3, the J call TRBJ2-1; D unclear. TRBV5-3 is noted as an ORF with a role that remains uncertain. The CDR3 covers 15 residues. V was pared by 8 bases and J by 6 bases, with 21 bases between. The CDR3: CASTARTTSGNEQFF. CDR3 nucleotides: TGTGCCAGCACCGCCAGGACCACCTCAGGCAATGAGCAGTTCTTC.

The chain carries TRBV2 and TRBJ1-1, with 7 nucleotides matching TRBD1. This CDR3 has 15 amino acids. Unmatched junction bases numbered 15, after V lost 7 bases and J lost 7 bases. Looked up from germline, CDR1 is SNHLY and CDR2 is FYNNEI. In nucleotides, the CDR3 is TGTGCCAGCACCGAAGGGGGACAAGGGGGCCTTGAAGCTTTCTTT. It translates to CASTEGGQGGLEAFF.

This clonotype was observed at least ten times. V usage is TRBV29-1 and J usage is TRBJ2-2; D unresolved. This CDR3 region has 12 residues. Deletions cut 4 bases from V and 1 base from J, with 4 bases between. Germline CDR1 SQVTM, CDR2 ANQGSEA. This CDR3 reads CSVGGNTGELFF. The CDR3 DNA reads as TGCAGCGTTGGGGGGAACACCGGGGAGCTGTTTTTT.

The genes are TRBV7-9 and TRBJ1-5, with 9 nucleotides matching TRBD1. This CDR3 comprises 14 residues. The germline V gene has CDR1 SEHNR and CDR2 FQNEAQ (reference sequence). The junction had 5 bases not matched to a gene; V was cut back by 5 bases and J by 6 bases. The CDR3, as DNA: TGTGCCAGCAGCCGGAGACAGGGGGTTCAGCCCCAGCATTTT. Amino acid sequence: CASSRRQGVQPQHF.

This clonotype has ten or more counts. The genes are TRBV20-1 and TRBJ1-2; tentative D call: TRBD1 (5 bases). The V and J ends lost 0 bases and 5 bases respectively, with 19 bases between them. Germline V gene sequence: CDR1 DFQATT, CDR2 SNEGSKA (reference sequence). CDR3 length: 16 amino acids. The CDR3 region is CSARDSGRGSMYGYTF. CDR3 bases: TGCAGTGCTAGAGATTCTGGCCGGGGGAGCATGTATGGCTACACCTTC.